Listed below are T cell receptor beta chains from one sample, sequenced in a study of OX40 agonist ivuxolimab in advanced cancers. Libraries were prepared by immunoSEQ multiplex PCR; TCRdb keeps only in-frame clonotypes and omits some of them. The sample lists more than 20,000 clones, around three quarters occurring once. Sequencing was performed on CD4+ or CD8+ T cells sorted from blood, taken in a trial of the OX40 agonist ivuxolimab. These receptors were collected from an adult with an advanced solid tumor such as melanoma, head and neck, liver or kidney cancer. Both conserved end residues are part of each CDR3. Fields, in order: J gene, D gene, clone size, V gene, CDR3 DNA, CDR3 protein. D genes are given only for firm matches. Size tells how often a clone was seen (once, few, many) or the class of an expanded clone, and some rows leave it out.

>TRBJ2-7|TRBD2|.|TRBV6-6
TGTGCCAGCGGGAGGGACTCCTACGAGCAGTACTTC
CASGRDSYEQYF
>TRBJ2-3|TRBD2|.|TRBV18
TGTGCCAGCTCACTACCCCGGGGACTAGCAACCACAGATACGCAGTATTTT
CASSLPRGLATTDTQYF
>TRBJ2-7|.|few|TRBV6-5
TGTGCCAGCAGTGCACAGGGTACCGAGCAGTACTTC
CASSAQGTEQYF
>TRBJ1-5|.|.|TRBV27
TGTGCCAGCAGCCCCGACAGGAGCCTCAATCAGCCCCAGCATTTT
CASSPDRSLNQPQHF
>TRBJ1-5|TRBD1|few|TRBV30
TGTGCCTGGAGCACAGGGGGCGCCGGGAATCAGCCCCAGCATTTT
CAWSTGGAGNQPQHF
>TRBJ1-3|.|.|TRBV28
TGTGCCAGCAGGGACAGAAGAGGAAACACCATATATTTT
CASRDRRGNTIYF
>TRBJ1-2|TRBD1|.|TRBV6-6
TGTGCCAGCAGCGGATCAGGGGGAGGATCTAACTATGGCTACACCTTC
CASSGSGGGSNYGYTF
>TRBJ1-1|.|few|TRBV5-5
TGTGCCAGCAGCTTGCGGGGATATTATACTGAAGCTTTCTTT
CASSLRGYYTEAFF
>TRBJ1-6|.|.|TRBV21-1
TGTGCCAGCAGTTTAATCTATAATTCACCCCTCCACTTT
CASSLIYNSPLHF
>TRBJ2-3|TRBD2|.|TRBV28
TGTGCCAGCAGTCTGATAGCGGGGGAGCGTACAGATACGCAGTATTTT
CASSLIAGERTDTQYF
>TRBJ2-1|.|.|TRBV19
TGTGCCAGTAGTATTGGGCAGCTCTCCTACAATGAGCAGTTCTTC
CASSIGQLSYNEQFF
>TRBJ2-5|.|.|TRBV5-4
TGTGCCAGCAGCTTGGCCGGGGCCCAAGAGACCCAGTACTTC
CASSLAGAQETQYF
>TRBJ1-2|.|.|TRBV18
TGTGCCAGCTCACCGGAGTTGGGGGGTCACTATGGCTACACCTTC
CASSPELGGHYGYTF
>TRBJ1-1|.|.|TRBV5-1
TGCGCCAGCAGGCCCTGGGCAGACAACACTGAAGCTTTCTTT
CASRPWADNTEAFF
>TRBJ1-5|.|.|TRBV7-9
TGTGCCAGCACCCACGGAGGGAATCAGCCCCAGCATTTT
CASTHGGNQPQHF
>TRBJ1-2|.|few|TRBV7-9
TGTGCCAGCAGTAAGGGCGGGACGGTTAACTATGGCTACACCTTC
CASSKGGTVNYGYTF
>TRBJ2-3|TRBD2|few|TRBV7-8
TGTGCCAGCAGCTTTGGACTAGCGGGGCAGTATTTT
CASSFGLAGQYF
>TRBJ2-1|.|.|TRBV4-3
TGCGCCAGCAGCCAATCCGGGTACAATGAGCAGTTCTTC
CASSQSGYNEQFF
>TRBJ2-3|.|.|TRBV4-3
TGCGCCAGCAGCCAAGCGGACTTCCGCACAGATACGCAGTATTTT
CASSQADFRTDTQYF
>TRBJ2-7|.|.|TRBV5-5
TGTGCCAGCAGCTTACGTGGCGGCCTTTACGAGCAGTACTTC
CASSLRGGLYEQYF
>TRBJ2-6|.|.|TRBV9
TGTGCCAGCAGCGTAGATCTAGGGGCTGGGGCCAACGTCCTGACTTTC
CASSVDLGAGANVLTF
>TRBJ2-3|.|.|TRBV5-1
TGCGCCAGCAGCTTGGCAGATACGCAGTATTTT
CASSLADTQYF
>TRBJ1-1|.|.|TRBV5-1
TGCGCCAGCAGCTTGGACTGGGGGGATACTGAAGCTTTCTTT
CASSLDWGDTEAFF
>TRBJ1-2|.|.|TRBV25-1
TGTGCCAGCAGCAATAACTATGGCTACACCTTC
CASSNNYGYTF
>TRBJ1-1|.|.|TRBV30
TGTGCCTGGAGCTGGGGGAGCACTGAAGCTTTCTTT
CAWSWGSTEAFF
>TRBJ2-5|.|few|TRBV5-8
TGTGCCAGCAGCCGCGACAGAGCTTGGGAGACCCAGTACTTC
CASSRDRAWETQYF
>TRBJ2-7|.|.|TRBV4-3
TGCGCCAGCAGCCAAGAGGGGCACGAGCAGTACTTC
CASSQEGHEQYF
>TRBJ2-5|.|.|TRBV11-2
TGTGCCAGCAGCCCCCGAGGGGGGACCCAAGAGACCCAGTACTTC
CASSPRGGTQETQYF
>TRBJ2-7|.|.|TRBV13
TGTGCCAGCAGCGGCCGGGACTCCTCCTACGAGCAGTACTTC
CASSGRDSSYEQYF
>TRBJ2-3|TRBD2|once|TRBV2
TGTGCCAGCAGTGACCTAGCGGGGGGGCAAGATACGCAGTATTTT
CASSDLAGGQDTQYF
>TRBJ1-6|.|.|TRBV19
TGTGCCAGTAGTTCTACCGGGTCTGCGAGCTCCTATAATTCACCCCTCCACTTT
CASSSTGSASSYNSPLHF
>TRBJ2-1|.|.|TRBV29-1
TGCAGCGTTGACGGTGGGGGCGGGGCAGGAGGTTCCTACAATGAGCAGTTCTTC
CSVDGGGGAGGSYNEQFF
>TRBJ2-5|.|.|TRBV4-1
TGCGCCAGCAGCCAAGTTGCCGGAAGCCAAGAGACCCAGTACTTC
CASSQVAGSQETQYF
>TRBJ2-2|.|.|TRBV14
TGTGCCAGCAGCCAAGAGGACCGTGGGTACTCCGGGGAGCTGTTTTTT
CASSQEDRGYSGELFF
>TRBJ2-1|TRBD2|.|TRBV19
TGTGCCAGTAGTATATGGGGACTAGCGGGGGGGCCGACCTACAATGAGCAGTTCTTC
CASSIWGLAGGPTYNEQFF
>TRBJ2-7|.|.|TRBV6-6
TGTGCCAGCAGTTACAGGGGGAGCTCCTACGAGCAGTACTTC
CASSYRGSSYEQYF
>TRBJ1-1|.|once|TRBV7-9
TGTGCCAGCAGCTTAAGCGGGGCATGGACTGAAGCTTTCTTT
CASSLSGAWTEAFF
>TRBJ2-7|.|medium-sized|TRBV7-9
TGTGCCAGCAGCTCAACGCAGAGTCAAATTCCCTCCTACGAGCAGTACTTC
CASSSTQSQIPSYEQYF
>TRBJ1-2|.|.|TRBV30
TGTGCCTGGACCGGGGACCTTGTCAGCGAGGGCTACACCTTC
CAWTGDLVSEGYTF
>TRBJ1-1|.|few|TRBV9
TGTGCCAGCAGCGCGACAGGCTCCAACACTGAAGCTTTCTTT
CASSATGSNTEAFF
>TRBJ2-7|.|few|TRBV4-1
TGCGCCAGCAGCCAAGGAATCGAGCAGTACTTC
CASSQGIEQYF
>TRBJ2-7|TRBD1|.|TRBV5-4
TGTGCCAGCAGCTTCGGGACAGGGGTCTACGAGCAGTACTTC
CASSFGTGVYEQYF